The entry that follows covers one T cell receptor (beta chain) sequence. Its specificity is unknown. Germline lookup yields CDR1 MNHEY and CDR2 SVGAGI. The V end was cut by 0 bases, the J end by 4 bases, with 11 bases between. The CDR3 runs to 15 residues. TCRdb reprocessed the 5' RACE reads with MiXCR, giving one entry per CDR3 protein. The sample lists approximately 340,000 distinct CDR3 sequences, 10% to 15% occurring once. These data originate in a study of T-cell memory formation after mild COVID-19. Study-wide context: TCR clusters showed largely donor specificity.

Study findings and constraints: CD4+ contracting clones lay mainly in CM and EM, CD8+ ones in EMRA.

The source of this sequence is a man between 18 and 29 years old who had mild COVID-19 (a few samples of this study predate the infection). Cell type and time point are not known. Sequencing was performed on PBMCs or a T cell subset sorted from them (not recorded which). The chain uses TRBV6-5 and TRBJ2-3, with a weak D call TRBD1 (6 bases). For the CDR3, the DNA is TGTGCCAGCAGTTACTCGCAGGGGTGGTCAGATACGCAGTATTTT. It codes for CASSYSQGWSDTQYF.